This T cell receptor beta chain was sequenced for a study of shared clonotypes between healthy human individuals. Of note for this clone: Its antigen is still unknown.

The CDR3 is 14 amino acids. Sequenced by immunoSEQ multiplex PCR; TCRdb stores in-frame clones only, minus some. The sample lists 2,100,000 or so clones, around 95% seen once, with 0.1% to 0.15% in the top ten. Every one of the donors was a Caucasian adult that lived in Nashville, Tennessee. Study-wide results and limits: Around 5.3% of naive CD4 clonotypes were shared across four donors. Compared with memory subsets, naive subsets generally had larger estimated richness.

The receptor was isolated from a man aged 18 to 29 in good health. V usage is TRBV1 and J usage is TRBJ2-7; TRBD2 reflects the table's D call only, with no check against the DNA. TRBV1 is annotated as a pseudogene. Sequenced: naive CD4+ T cells sorted from blood. Subset of the sample: CD45RA+ positively selected. CDR3 sequence (DNA): TGCACCAGCAGCAGAAAGCGGGAGGCCTACGAGCAGTACTTC. Residues: CTSSRKREAYEQYF.